The present T cell receptor beta chain was sequenced within a study of T-cell memory formation after mild COVID-19. Study outcomes and limitations: Researchers report contracting CD4+ clones mostly in CM and EM, with CD8+ clones in EMRA.

TCRdb called the 5' RACE reads again in MiXCR, with one record for every CDR3 protein. The sample holds around 300,000 distinct CDR3 sequences, roughly 13% seen once. On this clonotype: Its antigen is still unknown.

CDR3 length: 12 residues. Trimming removed 6 bases from V and 5 bases from J, with 13 bases in between. Germline V gene data show CDR1 as DFQATT and CDR2 as SNEGSKA (reference sequence). This clonotype originated in a man aged 18 to 30 who had mild COVID-19 (a few samples of this study predate the infection). Cell type and time point are not known. V is TRBV20-1 and J is TRBJ2-5; a possible D gene is TRBD2 (6 bases). The sequenced material came from PBMCs or a T cell subset sorted from them (not recorded which). In DNA, the CDR3 is TGCAGTGCCCCCGGCGGAGGGGAGACCCAGTACTTC. Translation: CSAPGGGETQYF.